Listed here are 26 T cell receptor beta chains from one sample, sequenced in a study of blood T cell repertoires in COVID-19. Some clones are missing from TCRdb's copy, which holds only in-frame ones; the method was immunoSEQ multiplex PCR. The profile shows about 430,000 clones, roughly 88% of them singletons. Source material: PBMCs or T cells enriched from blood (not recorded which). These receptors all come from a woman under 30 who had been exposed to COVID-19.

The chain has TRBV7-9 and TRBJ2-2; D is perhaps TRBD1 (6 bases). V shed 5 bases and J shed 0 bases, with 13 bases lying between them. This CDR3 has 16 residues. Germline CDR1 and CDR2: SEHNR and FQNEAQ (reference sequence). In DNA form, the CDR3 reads TGTGCCAGCAGCCATCCGGGACACACGAACACCGGGGAGCTGTTTTTT. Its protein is CASSHPGHTNTGELFF.

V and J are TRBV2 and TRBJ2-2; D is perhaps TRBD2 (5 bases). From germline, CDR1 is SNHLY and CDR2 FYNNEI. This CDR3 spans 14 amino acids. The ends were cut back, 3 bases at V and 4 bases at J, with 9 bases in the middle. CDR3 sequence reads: CASSEIRGTGELFF. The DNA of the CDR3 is TGTGCCAGCAGTGAGATACGGGGCACCGGGGAGCTGTTTTTT.

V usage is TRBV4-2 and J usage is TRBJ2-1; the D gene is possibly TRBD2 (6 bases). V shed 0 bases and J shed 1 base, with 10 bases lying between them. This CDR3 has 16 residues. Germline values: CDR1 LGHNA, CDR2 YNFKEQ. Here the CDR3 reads CASSQDRGRSYNEQFF. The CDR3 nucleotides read TGTGCCAGCAGCCAAGATCGGGGGAGGTCCTACAATGAGCAGTTCTTC.

Written as DNA, the CDR3 is TGTGCCAGTACTTTACAGGGGTATAGCAATCAGCCCCAGCATTTT. Protein sequence: CASTLQGYSNQPQHF. This sequence joins TRBV19 and TRBJ1-5; 7 bases are shared with TRBD1. Trimming at V came to 7 bases and at J to 0 bases, leaving 6 bases not matched to a gene. Germline CDR1 LNHDA, CDR2 SQIVND (reference sequence). This CDR3 spans 15 amino acids. Full variable domain (missing parts from reference TRBV19 and TRBJ1-5): DGGITQSPKYLFRKEGQNVTLSCEQNLNHDAMYWYRQDPGQGLRLIYYSQIVNDFQKGDIAEGYSVSREKKESFPLTVTSAQKNPTAFYLCASTLQGYSNQPQHFGDGTRLSIL.

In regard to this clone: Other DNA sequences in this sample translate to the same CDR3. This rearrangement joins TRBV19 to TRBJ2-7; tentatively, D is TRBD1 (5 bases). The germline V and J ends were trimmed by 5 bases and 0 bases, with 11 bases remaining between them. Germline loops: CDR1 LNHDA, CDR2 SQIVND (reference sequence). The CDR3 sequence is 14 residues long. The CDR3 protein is CASSSRTNSYEQYF. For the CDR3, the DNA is TGTGCCAGTAGTTCGAGGACAAACTCCTACGAGCAGTACTTC. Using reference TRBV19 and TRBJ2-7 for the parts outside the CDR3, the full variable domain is DGGITQSPKYLFRKEGQNVTLSCEQNLNHDAMYWYRQDPGQGLRLIYYSQIVNDFQKGDIAEGYSVSREKKESFPLTVTSAQKNPTAFYLCASSSRTNSYEQYFGPGTRLTVT.

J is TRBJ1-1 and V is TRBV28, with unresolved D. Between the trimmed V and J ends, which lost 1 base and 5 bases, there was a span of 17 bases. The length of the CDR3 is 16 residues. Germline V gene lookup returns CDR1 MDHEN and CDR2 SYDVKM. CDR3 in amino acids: CASSLSADPGVTEAFF. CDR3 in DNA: TGTGCCAGCAGTTTATCGGCAGATCCGGGTGTAACTGAAGCTTTCTTT.

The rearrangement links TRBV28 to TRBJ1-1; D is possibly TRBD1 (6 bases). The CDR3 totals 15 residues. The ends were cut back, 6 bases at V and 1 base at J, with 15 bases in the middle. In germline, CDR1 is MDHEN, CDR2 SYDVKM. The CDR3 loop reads CASRAKTGKNTEAFF. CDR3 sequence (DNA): TGTGCCAGCAGGGCCAAAACAGGGAAGAACACTGAAGCTTTCTTT.

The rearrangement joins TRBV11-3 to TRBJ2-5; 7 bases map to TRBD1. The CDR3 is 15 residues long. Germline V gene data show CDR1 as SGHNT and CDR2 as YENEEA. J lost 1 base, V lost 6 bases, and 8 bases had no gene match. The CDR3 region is CASSKGAVAQETQYF. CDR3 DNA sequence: TGTGCCAGCAGTAAGGGGGCCGTAGCCCAAGAGACCCAGTACTTC.

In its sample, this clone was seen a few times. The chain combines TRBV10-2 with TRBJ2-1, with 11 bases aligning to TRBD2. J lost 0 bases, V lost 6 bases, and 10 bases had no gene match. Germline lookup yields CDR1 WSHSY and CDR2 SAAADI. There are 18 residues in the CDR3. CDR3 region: CASRPLAGGPSSYNEQFF. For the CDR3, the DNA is TGCGCCAGCAGACCCCTAGCGGGAGGCCCGAGCTCCTACAATGAGCAGTTCTTC.

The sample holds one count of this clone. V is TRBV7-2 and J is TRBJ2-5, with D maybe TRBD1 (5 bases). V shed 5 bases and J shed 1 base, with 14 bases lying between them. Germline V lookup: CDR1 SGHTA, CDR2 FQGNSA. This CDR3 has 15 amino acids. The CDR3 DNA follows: TGTGCCAGCAGCCGCACTTCAGGGTTCCAAGAGACCCAGTACTTC. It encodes CASSRTSGFQETQYF.

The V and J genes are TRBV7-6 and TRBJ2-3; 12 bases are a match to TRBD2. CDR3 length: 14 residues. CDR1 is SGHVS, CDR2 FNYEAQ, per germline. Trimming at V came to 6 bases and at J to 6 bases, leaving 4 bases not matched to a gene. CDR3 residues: CASSRLAGDDTQYF. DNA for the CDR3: TGTGCCAGCAGTAGACTAGCGGGAGACGATACGCAGTATTTT.

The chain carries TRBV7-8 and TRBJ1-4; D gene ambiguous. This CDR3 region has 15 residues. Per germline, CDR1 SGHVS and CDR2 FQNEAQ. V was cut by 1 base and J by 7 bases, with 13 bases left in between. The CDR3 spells CASSLVLHVGEKLFF. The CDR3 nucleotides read TGTGCCAGCAGCTTAGTGCTTCACGTCGGTGAAAAACTGTTTTTT. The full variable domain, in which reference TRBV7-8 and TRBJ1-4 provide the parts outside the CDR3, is GAGVSQSPRYKVAKRGQDVALRCDPISGHVSLFWYQQALGQGPEFLTYFQNEAQLDKSGLPSDRFFAERPEGSVSTLKIQRTQQEDSAVYLCASSLVLHVGEKLFFGSGTQLSVL.

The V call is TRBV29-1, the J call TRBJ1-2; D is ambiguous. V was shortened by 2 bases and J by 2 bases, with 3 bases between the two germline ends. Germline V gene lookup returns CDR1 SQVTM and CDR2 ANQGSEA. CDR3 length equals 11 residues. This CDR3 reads CSVELNYGYTF. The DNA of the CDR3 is TGCAGCGTTGAACTCAACTATGGCTACACCTTC.

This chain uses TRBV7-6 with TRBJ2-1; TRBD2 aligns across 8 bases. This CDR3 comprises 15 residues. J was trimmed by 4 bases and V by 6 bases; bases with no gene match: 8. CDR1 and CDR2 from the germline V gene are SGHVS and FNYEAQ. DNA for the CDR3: TGTGCCAGCAGTTCTACTAGCGGAAATTACAATGAGCAGTTCTTC. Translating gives CASSSTSGNYNEQFF.

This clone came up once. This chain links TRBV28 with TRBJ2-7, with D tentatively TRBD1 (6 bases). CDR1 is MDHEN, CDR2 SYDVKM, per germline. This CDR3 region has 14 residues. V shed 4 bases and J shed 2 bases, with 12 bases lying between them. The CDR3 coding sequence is TGTGCCAGCAGTTCACCTACAGGGACCTACGAGCAGTACTTC. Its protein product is CASSSPTGTYEQYF.

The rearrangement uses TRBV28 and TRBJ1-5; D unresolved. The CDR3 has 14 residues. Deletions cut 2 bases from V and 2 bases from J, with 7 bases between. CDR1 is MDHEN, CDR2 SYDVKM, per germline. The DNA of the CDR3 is TGTGCCAGCAGTTTACAGAGGGGCAATCAGCCCCAGCATTTT. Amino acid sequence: CASSLQRGNQPQHF.

CDR3 in DNA: TGTGCCAGCAGTGACCCCGGACAGGGGCACTATGGCTACACCTTC. This codes for CASSDPGQGHYGYTF. This chain connects TRBV6-1 to TRBJ1-2, with 9 bases lining up with TRBD1. CDR1 and CDR2 from the germline V gene are MNHNS and SASEGT. The CDR3 runs to 15 residues. Unmatched junction bases numbered 5, after V lost 3 bases and J lost 3 bases.

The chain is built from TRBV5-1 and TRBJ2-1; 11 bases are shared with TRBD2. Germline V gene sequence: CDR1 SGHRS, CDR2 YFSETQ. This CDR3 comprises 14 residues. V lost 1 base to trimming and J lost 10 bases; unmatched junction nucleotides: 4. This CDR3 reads CASSLTSGSKEQFF. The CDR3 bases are TGCGCCAGCAGCTTGACTAGCGGGAGTAAGGAGCAGTTCTTC. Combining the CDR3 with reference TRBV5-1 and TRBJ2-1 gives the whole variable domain KAGVTQTPRYLIKTRGQQVTLSCSPISGHRSVSWYQQTPGQGLQFLFEYFSETQRNKGNFPGRFSGRQFSNSRSEMNVSTLELGDSALYLCASSLTSGSKEQFFGPGTRLTVL.

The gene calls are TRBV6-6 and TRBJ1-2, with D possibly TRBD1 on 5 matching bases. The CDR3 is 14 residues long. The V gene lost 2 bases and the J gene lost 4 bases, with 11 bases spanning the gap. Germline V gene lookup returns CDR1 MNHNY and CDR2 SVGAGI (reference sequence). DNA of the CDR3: TGTGCCAGCAGTTACCAGGGCAGCTCCTATGGCTACACCTTC. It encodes CASSYQGSSYGYTF.

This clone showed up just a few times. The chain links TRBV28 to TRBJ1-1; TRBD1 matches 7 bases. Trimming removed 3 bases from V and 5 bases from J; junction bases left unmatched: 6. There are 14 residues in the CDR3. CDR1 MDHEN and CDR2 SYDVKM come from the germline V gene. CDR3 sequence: CASSFLGGWTEAFF. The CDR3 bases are TGTGCCAGCAGTTTCCTAGGGGGCTGGACTGAAGCTTTCTTT.

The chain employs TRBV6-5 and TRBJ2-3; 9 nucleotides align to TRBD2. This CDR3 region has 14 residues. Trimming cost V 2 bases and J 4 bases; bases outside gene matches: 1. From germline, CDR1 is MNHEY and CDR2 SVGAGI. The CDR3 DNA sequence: TGTGCCAGCAGTTACGGGACTAGCCCAGATACGCAGTATTTT. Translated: CASSYGTSPDTQYF.

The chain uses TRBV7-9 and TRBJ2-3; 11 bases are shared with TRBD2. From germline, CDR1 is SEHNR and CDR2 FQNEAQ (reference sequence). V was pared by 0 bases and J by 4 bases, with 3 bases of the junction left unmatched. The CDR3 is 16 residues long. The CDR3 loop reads CASSLALAGGSDTQYF. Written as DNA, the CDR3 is TGTGCCAGCAGCTTAGCCCTAGCGGGGGGTTCAGATACGCAGTATTTT.

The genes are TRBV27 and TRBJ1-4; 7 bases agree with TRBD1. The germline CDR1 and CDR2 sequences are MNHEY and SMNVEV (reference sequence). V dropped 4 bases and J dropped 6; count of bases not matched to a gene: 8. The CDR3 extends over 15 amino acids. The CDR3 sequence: CASSSYRGRDEKLFF. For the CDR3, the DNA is TGTGCCAGCAGTTCCTACAGGGGAAGGGATGAAAAACTGTTTTTT.

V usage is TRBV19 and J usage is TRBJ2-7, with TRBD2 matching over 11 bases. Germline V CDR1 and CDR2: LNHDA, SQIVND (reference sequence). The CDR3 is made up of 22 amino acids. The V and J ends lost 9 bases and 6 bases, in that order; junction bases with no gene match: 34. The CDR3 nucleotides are TGTGCCAGCCTAACCCGGGGGGGCCCGGGGGTAGCGGGAGGGCCGTCCAACGGCGAGCAGTACTTC. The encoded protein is CASLTRGGPGVAGGPSNGEQYF.

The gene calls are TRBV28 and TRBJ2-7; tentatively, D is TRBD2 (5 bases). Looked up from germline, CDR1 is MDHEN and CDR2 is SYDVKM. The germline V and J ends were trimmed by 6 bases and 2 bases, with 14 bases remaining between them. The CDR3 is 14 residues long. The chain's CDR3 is CASRSLRRTYEQYF. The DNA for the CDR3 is TGTGCCAGCAGATCGCTCCGGAGGACCTACGAGCAGTACTTC.

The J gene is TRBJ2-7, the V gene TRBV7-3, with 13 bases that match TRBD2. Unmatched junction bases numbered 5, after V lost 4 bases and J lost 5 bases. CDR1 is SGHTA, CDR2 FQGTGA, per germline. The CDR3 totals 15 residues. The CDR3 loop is CASSSFGLAGDEQYF. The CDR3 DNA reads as TGTGCCAGCAGCTCATTCGGACTAGCGGGGGACGAGCAGTACTTC.